This note documents a single TCR beta chain sequence. This specimen comes from a study of shared clonotypes between healthy human individuals. The naive CD8 fraction comprised CD45RO-negative cells positively selected for CCR7 and excluded terminally differentiated effector memory CD45RA+ cells. CDR3 length equals 15 residues. V lost 6 bases, J lost 0 bases, and 12 bases lay in between. Germline V gene sequence: CDR1 LNHDA, CDR2 SQIVND (reference sequence). Authors' data handling: Because ImmunoSEQ provided only junction sequences with no quality scores, the filtering differed. The method was immunoSEQ multiplex PCR; TCRdb's version includes in-frame clones alone and lacks a portion of them. That table supplies the V and J calls and clone size; D and trimming were determined from the DNA. Of about 2 million clones in the sample, 85% to 95% are singletons; the top ten hold 0.85% to 1.2%.

This receptor was taken from a man between 18 and 29 years old in good health. The J gene is TRBJ1-5, the V gene TRBV19; D is uncertain. The specimen was naive CD8+ T cells sorted from blood. CDR3 bases: TGTGCCAGTAGCAAGAAAGCGTATAGCAATCAGCCCCAGCATTTT. Translation: CASSKKAYSNQPQHF.